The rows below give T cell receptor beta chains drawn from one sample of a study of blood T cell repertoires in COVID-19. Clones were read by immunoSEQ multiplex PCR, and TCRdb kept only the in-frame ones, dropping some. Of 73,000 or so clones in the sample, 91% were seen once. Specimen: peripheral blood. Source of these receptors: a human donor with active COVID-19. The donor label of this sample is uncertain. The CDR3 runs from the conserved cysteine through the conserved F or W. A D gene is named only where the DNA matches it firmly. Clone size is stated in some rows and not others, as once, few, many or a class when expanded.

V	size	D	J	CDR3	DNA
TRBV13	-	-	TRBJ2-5	CASSPSGGYQETQYF	TGTGCCAGCAGCCCCTCCGGCGGGTACCAAGAGACCCAGTACTTC
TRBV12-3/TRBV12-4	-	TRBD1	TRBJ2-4	CASSGTGNIQYF	TGTGCCAGCAGTGGGACAGGGAACATTCAGTACTTC
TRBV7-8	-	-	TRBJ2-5	CASSPNEAQETQYF	TGTGCCAGCAGCCCTAACGAAGCCCAAGAGACCCAGTACTTC
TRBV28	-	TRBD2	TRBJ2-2	CASSFSGRDTGELFF	TGTGCCAGCAGTTTCAGCGGGAGGGACACCGGGGAGCTGTTTTTT
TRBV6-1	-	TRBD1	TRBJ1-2	CASSEAGTGNGYTF	TGTGCCAGCAGTGAAGCAGGGACAGGGAATGGCTACACCTTC
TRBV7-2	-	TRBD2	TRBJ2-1	CASSLGDGRGNEQFF	TGTGCCAGCAGCTTAGGGGACGGGAGGGGAAATGAGCAGTTCTTC
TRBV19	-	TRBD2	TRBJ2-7	CASSRLAGESKQYF	TGTGCCAGTAGCCGGCTAGCGGGAGAATCCAAACAGTACTTC
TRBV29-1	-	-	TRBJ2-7	CSVVGVEQYF	TGCAGCGTTGTAGGGGTAGAGCAGTACTTC
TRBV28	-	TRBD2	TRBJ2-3	CASRRTSGRGDTQYF	TGTGCCAGCAGACGGACTAGCGGGAGAGGGGATACGCAGTATTTT
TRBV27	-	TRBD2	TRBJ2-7	CASSSLAGGGEQYF	TGTGCCAGCAGTTCCCTAGCGGGAGGCGGCGAGCAGTACTTC
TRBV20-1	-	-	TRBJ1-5	CSARSDQPQHF	TGCAGTGCTAGGAGTGATCAGCCCCAGCATTTT
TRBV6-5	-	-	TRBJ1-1	CASRYNPGFEAFF	TGTGCCAGCAGGTATAACCCCGGGTTTGAAGCTTTCTTT
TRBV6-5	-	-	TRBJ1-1	CASSYSIWESTEAFF	TGTGCCAGCAGTTACTCGATTTGGGAGAGCACTGAAGCTTTCTTT
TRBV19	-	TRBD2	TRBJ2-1	CASSQRGLVRWNEQFF	TGTGCCAGTAGCCAGAGGGGACTAGTAAGGTGGAATGAGCAGTTCTTC
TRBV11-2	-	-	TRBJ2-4	CASSLFSGPAKNIQYF	TGTGCCAGCAGCTTATTTTCGGGTCCAGCCAAAAACATTCAGTACTTC
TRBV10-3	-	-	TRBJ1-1	CAISPREVNTEAFF	TGTGCCATCAGCCCCAGGGAGGTGAACACTGAAGCTTTCTTT
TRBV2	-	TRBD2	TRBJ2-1	CASSGLAGGLNEQFF	TGTGCCAGCAGTGGACTAGCGGGAGGGCTCAATGAGCAGTTCTTC
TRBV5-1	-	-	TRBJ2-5	CASSLAPQETQYF	TGCGCCAGCAGCTTGGCTCCTCAAGAGACCCAGTACTTC
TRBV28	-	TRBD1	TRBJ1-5	CASSQGAGPNQPQHF	TGTGCCAGCAGCCAGGGGGCCGGACCCAATCAGCCCCAGCATTTT
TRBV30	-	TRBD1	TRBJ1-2	CAWTGGLYGYTF	TGTGCCTGGACAGGGGGCCTCTATGGCTACACCTTC
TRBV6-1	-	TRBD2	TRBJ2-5	CASSARLATPQETQYF	TGTGCCAGCAGTGCCCGACTAGCGACGCCGCAAGAGACCCAGTACTTC
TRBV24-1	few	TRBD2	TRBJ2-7	CATSDPGGLRQYF	TGTGCCACCAGTGATCCGGGGGGACTCCGGCAGTACTTC
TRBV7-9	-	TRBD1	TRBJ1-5	CASSPSRDRDNQPQHF	TGTGCCAGCAGCCCCTCCCGGGACAGGGACAATCAGCCCCAGCATTTT
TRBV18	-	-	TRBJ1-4	CASSPREGATNEKLFF	TGTGCCAGCTCACCCCGGGAGGGCGCAACTAATGAAAAACTGTTTTTT
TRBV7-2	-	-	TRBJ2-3	CASSLRRGSPDTQYF	TGTGCCAGCAGCTTACGCAGGGGTAGTCCAGATACGCAGTATTTT
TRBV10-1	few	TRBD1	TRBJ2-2	CASSEWTGNTGELFF	TGCGCCAGCAGTGAGTGGACAGGGAACACCGGGGAGCTGTTTTTT
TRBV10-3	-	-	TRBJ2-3	CAISESGNTDTQYF	TGTGCCATCAGTGAGTCTGGCAACACAGATACGCAGTATTTT
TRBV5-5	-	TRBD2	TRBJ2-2	CASSFVRASGREYGELFF	TGTGCCAGCAGCTTTGTCCGTGCTAGCGGGAGGGAGTACGGGGAGCTGTTTTTT
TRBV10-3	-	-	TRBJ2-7	CAISGPTYEQYF	TGTGCCATCAGTGGGCCGACCTACGAGCAGTACTTC
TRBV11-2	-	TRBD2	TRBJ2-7	CASSPRGGLAGNSYEQYF	TGTGCCAGCAGTCCCCGGGGGGGACTAGCGGGGAACTCCTACGAGCAGTACTTC
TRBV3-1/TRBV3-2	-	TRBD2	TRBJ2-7	CASSQALADPQYF	TGTGCCAGCAGCCAAGCACTAGCGGATCCGCAGTACTTC
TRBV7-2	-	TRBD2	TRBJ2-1	CASSLEAGSSYNEQFF	TGTGCCAGCAGCTTAGAAGCGGGAAGCTCCTACAATGAGCAGTTCTTC
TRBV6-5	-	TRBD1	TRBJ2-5	CASSHPGGETQYF	TGTGCCAGCAGTCACCCAGGGGGAGAGACCCAGTACTTC
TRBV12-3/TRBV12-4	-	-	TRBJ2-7	CASSFRYEQYF	TGTGCCAGCAGTTTTCGGTACGAGCAGTACTTC
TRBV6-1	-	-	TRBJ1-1	CASSEGFSNTEAFF	TGTGCCAGCAGTGAAGGTTTCTCGAACACTGAAGCTTTCTTT
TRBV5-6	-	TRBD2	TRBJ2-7	CASSFGTSVSYEQYF	TGTGCCAGCAGCTTTGGGACTAGCGTGTCCTACGAGCAGTACTTC
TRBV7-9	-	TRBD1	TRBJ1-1	CASSFTGTGETEAFF	TGTGCCAGCAGCTTTACCGGGACAGGGGAGACTGAAGCTTTCTTT